The next 5 T cell receptor beta chains were all read from a single sample in a study of PD-L1 blockade in urothelial cancer. Generated by immunoSEQ multiplex PCR, the TCRdb table keeps only in-frame clones and is missing some. The table has 35,000 to 55,000 clones, roughly 86% seen once. This specimen consisted of PBMCs, obtained around atezolizumab (anti-PD-L1) treatment. The receptors here all came from a man between 65 and 85 years old with urothelial cancer.

The V call is TRBV5-6, the J call TRBJ1-2, with a possible D match to TRBD1 (6 bases). The length of the CDR3 is 15 residues. Germline V gene sequence: CDR1 SGHDT, CDR2 YYEEEE. Trimming pared 1 base from V and 4 bases from J, leaving 14 bases between. The CDR3 sequence: CASSLYSRGVYGYTF. CDR3 DNA sequence: TGTGCCAGCAGCTTGTATTCCAGGGGCGTCTATGGCTACACCTTC. Full variable domain (remainder filled in from reference TRBV5-6 and TRBJ1-2): DAGVTQSPTHLIKTRGQQVTLRCSPKSGHDTVSWYQQALGQGPQFIFQYYEEEERQRGNFPDRFSGHQFPNYSSELNVNALLLGDSALYLCASSLYSRGVYGYTFGSGTRLTVV.

This chain uses TRBV7-2 with TRBJ2-1; D gene uncertain. The CDR3 loop spans 13 amino acids. The V gene lost 2 bases and the J gene lost 6 bases, with 8 bases spanning the gap. Germline assignment: CDR1 SGHTA and CDR2 FQGNSA. CDR3 protein: CASSLSGGNEQFF. Written as DNA, the CDR3 is TGTGCCAGCAGCTTATCAGGTGGCAATGAGCAGTTCTTC. The variable domain in full, with the rest retrieved from reference TRBV7-2 and TRBJ2-1, is GAGVSQSPSNKVTEKGKDVELRCDPISGHTALYWYRQSLGQGLEFLIYFQGNSAPDKSGLPSDRFSAERTGGSVSTLTIQRTQQEDSAVYLCASSLSGGNEQFFGPGTRLTVL.

This chain links TRBV11-1 with TRBJ1-2, with TRBD1 matching over 8 bases. J was trimmed by 4 bases and V by 0 bases; bases with no gene match: 4. CDR3 length: 15 amino acids. Germline loops: CDR1 SGHAT, CDR2 FQDESV (reference sequence). CDR3 bases: TGTGCCAGCAGCTTAGCCTCGACAGGGGCCTATGGCTACACCTTC. Its protein is CASSLASTGAYGYTF.

The genes are TRBV18 and TRBJ1-1, with D possibly TRBD1 on 5 matching bases. Germline V gene sequence: CDR1 KGHSH, CDR2 LQKENI. This CDR3 contains 14 residues. V was pared by 6 bases and J by 5 bases, with 16 bases between. For the CDR3, the DNA is TGTGCCAGCTCGCCCGCGAGGGGAGGGACTGAAGCTTTCTTT. The encoded protein is CASSPARGGTEAFF.

The chain joins TRBV7-2 to TRBJ2-7; 8 bases are a match to TRBD1. Looked up from germline, CDR1 is SGHTA and CDR2 is FQGNSA. The CDR3 extends over 14 amino acids. Unmatched junction bases numbered 3, after V lost 4 bases and J lost 1 base. The CDR3 DNA follows: TGTGCCAGCAGCTCGAGACAGGGGTCCTACGAGCAGTACTTC. This codes for CASSSRQGSYEQYF.